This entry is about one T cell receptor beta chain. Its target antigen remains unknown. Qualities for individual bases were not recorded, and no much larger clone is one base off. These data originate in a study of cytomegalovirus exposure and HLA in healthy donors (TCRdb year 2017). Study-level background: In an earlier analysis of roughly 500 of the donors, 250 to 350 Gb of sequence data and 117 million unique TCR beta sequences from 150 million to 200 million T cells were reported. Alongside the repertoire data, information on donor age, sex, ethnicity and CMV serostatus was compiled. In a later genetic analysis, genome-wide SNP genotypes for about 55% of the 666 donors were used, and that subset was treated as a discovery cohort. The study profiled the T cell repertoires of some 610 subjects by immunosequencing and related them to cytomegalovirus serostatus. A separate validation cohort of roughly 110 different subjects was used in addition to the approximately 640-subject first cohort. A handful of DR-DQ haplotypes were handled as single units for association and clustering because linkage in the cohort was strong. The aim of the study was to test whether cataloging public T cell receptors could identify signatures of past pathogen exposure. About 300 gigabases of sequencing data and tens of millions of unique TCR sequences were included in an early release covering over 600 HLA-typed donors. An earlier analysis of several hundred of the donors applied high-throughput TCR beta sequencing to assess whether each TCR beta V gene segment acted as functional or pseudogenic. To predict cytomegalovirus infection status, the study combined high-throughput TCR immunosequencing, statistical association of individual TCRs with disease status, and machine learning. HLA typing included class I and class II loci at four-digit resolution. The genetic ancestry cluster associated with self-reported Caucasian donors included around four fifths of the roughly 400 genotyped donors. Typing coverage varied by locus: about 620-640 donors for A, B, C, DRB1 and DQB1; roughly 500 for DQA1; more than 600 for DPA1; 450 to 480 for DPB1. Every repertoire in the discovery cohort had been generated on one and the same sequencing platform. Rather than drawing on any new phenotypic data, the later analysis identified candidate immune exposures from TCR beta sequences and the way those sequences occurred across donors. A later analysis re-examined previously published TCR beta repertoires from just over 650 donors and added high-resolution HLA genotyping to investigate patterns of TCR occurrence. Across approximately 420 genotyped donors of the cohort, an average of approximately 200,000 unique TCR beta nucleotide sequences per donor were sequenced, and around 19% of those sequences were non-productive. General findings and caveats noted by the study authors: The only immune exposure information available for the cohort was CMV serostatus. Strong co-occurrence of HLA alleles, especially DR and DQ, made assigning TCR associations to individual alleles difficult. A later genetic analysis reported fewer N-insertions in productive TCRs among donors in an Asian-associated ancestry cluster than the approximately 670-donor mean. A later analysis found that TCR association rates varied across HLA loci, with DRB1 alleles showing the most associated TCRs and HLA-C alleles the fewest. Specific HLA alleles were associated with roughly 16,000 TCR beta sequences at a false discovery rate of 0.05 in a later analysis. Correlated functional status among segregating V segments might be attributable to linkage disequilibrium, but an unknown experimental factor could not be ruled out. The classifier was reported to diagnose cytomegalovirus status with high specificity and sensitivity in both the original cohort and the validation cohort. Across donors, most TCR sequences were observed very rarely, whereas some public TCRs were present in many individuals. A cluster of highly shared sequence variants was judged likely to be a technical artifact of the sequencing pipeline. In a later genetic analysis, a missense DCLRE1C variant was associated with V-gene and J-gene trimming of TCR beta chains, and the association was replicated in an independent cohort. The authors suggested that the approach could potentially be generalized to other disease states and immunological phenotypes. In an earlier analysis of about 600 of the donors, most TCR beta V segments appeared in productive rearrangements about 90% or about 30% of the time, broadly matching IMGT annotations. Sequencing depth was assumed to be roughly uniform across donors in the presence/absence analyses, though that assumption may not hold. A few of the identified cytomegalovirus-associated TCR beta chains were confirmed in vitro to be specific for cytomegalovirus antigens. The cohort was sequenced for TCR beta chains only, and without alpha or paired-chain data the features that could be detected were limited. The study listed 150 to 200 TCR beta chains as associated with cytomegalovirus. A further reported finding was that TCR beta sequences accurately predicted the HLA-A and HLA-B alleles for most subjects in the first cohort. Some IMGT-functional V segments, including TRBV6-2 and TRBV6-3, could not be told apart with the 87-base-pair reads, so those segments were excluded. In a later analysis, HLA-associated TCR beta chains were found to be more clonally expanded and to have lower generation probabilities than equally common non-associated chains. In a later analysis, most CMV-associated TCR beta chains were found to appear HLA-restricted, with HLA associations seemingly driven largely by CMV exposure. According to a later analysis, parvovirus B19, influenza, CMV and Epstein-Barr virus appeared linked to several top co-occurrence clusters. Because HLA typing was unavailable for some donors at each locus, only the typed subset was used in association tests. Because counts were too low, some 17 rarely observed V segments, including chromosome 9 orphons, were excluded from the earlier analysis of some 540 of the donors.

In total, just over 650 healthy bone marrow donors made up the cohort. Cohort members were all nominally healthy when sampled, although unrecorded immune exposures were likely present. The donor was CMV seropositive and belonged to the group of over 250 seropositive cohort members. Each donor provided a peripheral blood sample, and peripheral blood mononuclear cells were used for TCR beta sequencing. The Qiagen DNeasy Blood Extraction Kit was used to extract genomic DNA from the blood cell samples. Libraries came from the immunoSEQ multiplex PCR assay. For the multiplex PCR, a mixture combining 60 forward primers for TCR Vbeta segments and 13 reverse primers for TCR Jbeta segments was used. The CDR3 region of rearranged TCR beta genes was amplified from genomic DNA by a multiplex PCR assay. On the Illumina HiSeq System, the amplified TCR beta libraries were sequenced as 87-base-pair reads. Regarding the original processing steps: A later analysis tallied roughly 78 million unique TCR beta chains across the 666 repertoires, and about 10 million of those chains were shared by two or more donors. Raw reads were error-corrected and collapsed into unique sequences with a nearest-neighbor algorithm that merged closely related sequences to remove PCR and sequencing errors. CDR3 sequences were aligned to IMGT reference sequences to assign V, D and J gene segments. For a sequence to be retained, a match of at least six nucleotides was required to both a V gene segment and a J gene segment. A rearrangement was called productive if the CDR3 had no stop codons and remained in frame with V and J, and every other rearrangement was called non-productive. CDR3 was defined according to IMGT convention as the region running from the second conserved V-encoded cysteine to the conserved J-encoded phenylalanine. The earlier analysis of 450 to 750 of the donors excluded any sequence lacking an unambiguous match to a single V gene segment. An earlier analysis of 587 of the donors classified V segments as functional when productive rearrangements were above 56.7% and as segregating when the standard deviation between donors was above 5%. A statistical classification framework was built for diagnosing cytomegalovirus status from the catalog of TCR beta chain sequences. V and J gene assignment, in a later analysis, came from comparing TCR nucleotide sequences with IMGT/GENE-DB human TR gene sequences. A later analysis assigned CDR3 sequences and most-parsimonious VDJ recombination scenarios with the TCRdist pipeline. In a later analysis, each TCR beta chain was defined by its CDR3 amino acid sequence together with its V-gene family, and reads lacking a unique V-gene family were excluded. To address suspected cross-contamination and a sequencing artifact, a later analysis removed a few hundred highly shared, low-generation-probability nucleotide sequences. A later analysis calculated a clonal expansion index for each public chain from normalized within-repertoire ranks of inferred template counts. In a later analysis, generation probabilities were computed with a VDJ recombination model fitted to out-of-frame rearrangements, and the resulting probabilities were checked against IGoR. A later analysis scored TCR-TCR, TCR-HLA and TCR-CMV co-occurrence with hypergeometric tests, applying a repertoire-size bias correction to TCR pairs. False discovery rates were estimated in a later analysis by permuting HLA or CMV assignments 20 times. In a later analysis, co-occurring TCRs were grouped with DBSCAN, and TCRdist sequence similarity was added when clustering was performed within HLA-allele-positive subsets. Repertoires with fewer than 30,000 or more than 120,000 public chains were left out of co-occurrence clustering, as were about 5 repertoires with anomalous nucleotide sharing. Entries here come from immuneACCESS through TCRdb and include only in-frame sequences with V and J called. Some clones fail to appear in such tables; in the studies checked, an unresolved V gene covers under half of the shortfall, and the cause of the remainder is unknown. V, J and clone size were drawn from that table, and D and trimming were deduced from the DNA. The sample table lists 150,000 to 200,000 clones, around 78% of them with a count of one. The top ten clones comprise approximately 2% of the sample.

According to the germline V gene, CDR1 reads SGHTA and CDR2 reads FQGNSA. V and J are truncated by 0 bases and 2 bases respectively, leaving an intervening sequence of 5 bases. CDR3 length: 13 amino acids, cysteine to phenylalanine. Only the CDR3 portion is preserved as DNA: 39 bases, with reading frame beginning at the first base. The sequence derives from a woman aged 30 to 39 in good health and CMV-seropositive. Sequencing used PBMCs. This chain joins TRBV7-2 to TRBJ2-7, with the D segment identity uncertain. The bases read TGTGCCAGCAGCTTAGCGTCGGCCTACGAGCAGTACTTC. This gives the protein CASSLASAYEQYF.